The following is a T cell receptor beta chain sequence with its context. Only in-frame clones appear in the TCRdb table, and some are missing; sequencing was by immunoSEQ multiplex PCR. The sample lists 70,000 to 85,000 clones, 97% occurring once. This sample stems from a study of technical replicates of blood from several donors. The germline V gene has CDR1 MDHEN and CDR2 SYDVKM. The CDR3 spans 12 residues. Trimming shortened V by 6 bases and J by 3 bases, and 8 bases separated the two germline ends. The sample was T cells isolated from PBMCs. The V call is TRBV28, the J call TRBJ1-2; no definite D call. The TCR originated in a human donor in good health. The CDR3 nucleotides read TGTGCCAGCAGGGAGAGAGACTATGGCTACACCTTC. This translates into CASRERDYGYTF.